Shown below are 10 T cell receptor beta chains from a single sample sequenced in a study of T cell responses to AZD1222 COVID-19 vaccine. Profiling relied on immunoSEQ multiplex PCR, and the TCRdb table lists in-frame clones only, not all of them. Of about 140,000 clones in the sample, about 88% were seen once. Sample: peripheral blood, taken on day 0 of AZD1222 vaccination. These receptors were taken from an adult in good health.

The chain combines TRBV27 with TRBJ1-2; possibly TRBD1 for D (5 bases). The V end lost 5 bases, the J end lost 4 bases, and 17 bases lay between the germline ends. CDR1 is MNHEY and CDR2 is SMNVEV in the germline V gene (reference sequence). The CDR3 is 15 amino acids. This CDR3 reads CASSPAGGAAYGYTF. The CDR3 DNA is TGTGCCAGCAGTCCCGCGGGCGGGGCGGCCTATGGCTACACCTTC.

V usage is TRBV2 and J usage is TRBJ1-5, with D possibly being TRBD1 (5 bases). This CDR3 region has 15 residues. Trimming removed 5 bases at V and 6 bases at J, with 17 bases between. Per the germline V gene, CDR1 is SNHLY and CDR2 is FYNNEI. In DNA form, the CDR3 reads TGTGCCAGCAGTAGCCAGGGTGTGGTAGGTCAGCCCCAGCATTTT. Its translation: CASSSQGVVGQPQHF.

The V gene is TRBV4-2, the J gene TRBJ2-1; tentatively, D is TRBD2 (6 bases). Looked up from germline, CDR1 is LGHNA and CDR2 is YNFKEQ. This CDR3 has 16 residues. V lost 1 base, J lost 1 base, and 11 bases lay in between. CDR3 region: CASSQGPGDSYNEQFF. For the CDR3, the DNA is TGTGCCAGCAGCCAAGGTCCGGGAGATTCCTACAATGAGCAGTTCTTC.

This rearrangement joins TRBV7-9 to TRBJ2-1; tentatively, D is TRBD1 (6 bases). Trimming cost V 0 bases and J 2 bases, with 14 bases left between them. This CDR3 spans 17 amino acids. Per germline, CDR1 SEHNR and CDR2 FQNEAQ (reference sequence). In DNA, the CDR3 is TGTGCCAGCAGCTTAGCGCACCGGGACATAACCTACAATGAGCAGTTCTTC. Translation gives CASSLAHRDITYNEQFF.

This rearrangement joins TRBV6-1 to TRBJ2-5; D is possibly TRBD1 (5 bases). V shed 3 bases and J shed 2 bases, with 7 bases lying between them. The CDR3 contains 13 residues. The germline CDR1 and CDR2 sequences are MNHNS and SASEGT. The CDR3 protein is CASSDRVQETQYF. DNA of the CDR3: TGTGCCAGCAGTGACAGGGTTCAAGAGACCCAGTACTTC.

This rearrangement joins TRBV5-4 to TRBJ1-2; D remains ambiguous. Per germline, CDR1 SGHNT and CDR2 YYREEE (reference sequence). This CDR3 comprises 13 residues. Between the trimmed V and J ends, which lost 2 bases and 7 bases, there was a span of 12 bases. The CDR3 DNA reads TGTGCCAGCAGCTTAGGCAGTCCCCTTGGCTACACCTTC. It yields the protein CASSLGSPLGYTF.

In nucleotides, the CDR3 is TGTGCCAGCTCACCAAATTCGGGCCGCTATCCCGGCTACACCTTC. It encodes CASSPNSGRYPGYTF. The chain employs TRBV18 and TRBJ1-2; no reliable D call. With 2 bases removed from V and 8 bases from J, the gap between germline ends came to 18 bases. CDR1 is KGHSH, CDR2 LQKENI, per germline. The length of the CDR3 is 15 residues.

The chain combines TRBV7-9 with TRBJ1-2, with a possible D match to TRBD1 (5 bases). Germline V gene sequence: CDR1 SEHNR, CDR2 FQNEAQ (reference sequence). This CDR3 spans 13 amino acids. Deletions cut 1 base from V and 4 bases from J, with 7 bases between. The CDR3 nucleotides read TGTGCCAGCAGCTTAGGACAGAGCTATGGCTACACCTTC. As protein: CASSLGQSYGYTF.

This rearrangement joins TRBV19 to TRBJ2-5; TRBD1 is a possible D gene (6 bases). The CDR3 totals 14 residues. Germline values: CDR1 LNHDA, CDR2 SQIVND (reference sequence). The ends were cut back, 4 bases at V and 2 bases at J, with 11 bases in the middle. The CDR3 DNA reads TGTGCCAGTAGTAGGGGGACACCACAAGAGACCCAGTACTTC. It specifies CASSRGTPQETQYF.

The chain carries TRBV30 and TRBJ2-7; D is unresolved. Germline loops: CDR1 GTSNPN, CDR2 SVGIG (reference sequence). There are 12 residues in the CDR3. Trimming stripped 1 base from V and 0 bases from J, with 4 bases between. CDR3 sequence: CAWSAHSYEQYF. The CDR3 region has the DNA TGTGCCTGGAGTGCTCACTCCTACGAGCAGTACTTC. Combining the CDR3 with reference TRBV30 and TRBJ2-7 gives the whole variable domain SQTIHQWPATLVQPVGSPLSLECTVEGTSNPNLYWYRQAAGRGLQLLFYSVGIGQISSEVPQNLSASRPQDRQFILSSKKLLLSDSGFYLCAWSAHSYEQYFGPGTRLTVT.